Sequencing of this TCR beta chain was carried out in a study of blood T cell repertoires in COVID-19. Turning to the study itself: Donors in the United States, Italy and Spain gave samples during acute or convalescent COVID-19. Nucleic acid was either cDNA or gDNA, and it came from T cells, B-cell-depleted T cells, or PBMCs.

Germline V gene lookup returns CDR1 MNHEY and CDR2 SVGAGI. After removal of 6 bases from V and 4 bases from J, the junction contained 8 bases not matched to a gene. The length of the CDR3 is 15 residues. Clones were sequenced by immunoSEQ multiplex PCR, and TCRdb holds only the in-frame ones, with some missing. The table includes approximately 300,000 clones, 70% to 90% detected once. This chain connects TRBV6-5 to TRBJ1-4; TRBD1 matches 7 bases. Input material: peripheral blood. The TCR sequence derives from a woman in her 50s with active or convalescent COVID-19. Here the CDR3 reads CASSKIRDSNEKLFF. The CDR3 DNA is TGTGCCAGCAGCAAAATCCGGGACAGTAATGAAAAACTGTTTTTT.